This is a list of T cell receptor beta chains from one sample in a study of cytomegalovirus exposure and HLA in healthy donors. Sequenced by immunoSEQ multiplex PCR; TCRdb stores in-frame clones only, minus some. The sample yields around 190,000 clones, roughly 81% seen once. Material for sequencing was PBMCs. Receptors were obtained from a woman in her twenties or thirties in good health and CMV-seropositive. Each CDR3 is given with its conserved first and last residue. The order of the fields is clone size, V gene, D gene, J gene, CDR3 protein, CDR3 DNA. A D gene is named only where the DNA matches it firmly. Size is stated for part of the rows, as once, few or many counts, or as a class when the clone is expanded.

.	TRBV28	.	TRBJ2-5	CASSLLGGETQYF	TGTGCCAGCAGTTTGCTAGGAGGGGAGACCCAGTACTTC
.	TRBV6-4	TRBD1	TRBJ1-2	CASSDSTGMGYTF	TGTGCCAGCAGTGACTCGACAGGGATGGGCTACACCTTC
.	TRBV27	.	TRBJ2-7	CATPTRAGKNWAYEQYF	TGTGCCACCCCGACTCGGGCAGGGAAGAACTGGGCCTACGAGCAGTACTTC
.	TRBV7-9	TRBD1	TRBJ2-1	CASSKTGTGRNNEQFF	TGTGCCAGCAGCAAAACCGGGACAGGGAGGAACAATGAGCAGTTCTTC
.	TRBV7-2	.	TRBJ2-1	CASSLGGGLPGEQFF	TGTGCCAGCAGCTTAGGGGGTGGACTACCCGGAGAGCAGTTCTTC
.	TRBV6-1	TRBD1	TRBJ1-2	CASSFTGTGDYGYTF	TGTGCCAGCAGTTTCACCGGGACAGGGGATTATGGCTACACCTTC
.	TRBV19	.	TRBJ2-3	CASSISAATDTQYF	TGTGCCAGTAGTATCTCAGCGGCCACAGATACGCAGTATTTT
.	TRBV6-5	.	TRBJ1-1	CASGQNTEAFF	TGTGCCAGCGGCCAGAACACTGAAGCTTTCTTT
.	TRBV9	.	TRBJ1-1	CASVSGRIMNTEAFF	TGTGCCAGCGTCTCCGGGAGAATAATGAACACTGAAGCTTTCTTT
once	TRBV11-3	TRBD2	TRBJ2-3	CASSKLAGGPDTQYF	TGTGCCAGCAGTAAATTAGCGGGGGGCCCAGATACGCAGTATTTT
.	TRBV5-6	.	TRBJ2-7	CASSRTAVSYEQYF	TGTGCCAGCAGCCGGACAGCAGTCTCCTACGAGCAGTACTTC
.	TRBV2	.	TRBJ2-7	CASRGGPEEQYF	TGTGCCAGCAGGGGGGGGCCGGAAGAGCAGTACTTC
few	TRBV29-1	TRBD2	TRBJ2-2	CSVRGLAGDTGELFF	TGCAGCGTTCGGGGACTAGCGGGAGACACCGGGGAGCTGTTTTTT
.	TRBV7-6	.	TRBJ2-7	CATQGGGSYEQYF	TGTGCAACCCAAGGCGGCGGATCCTACGAGCAGTACTTC
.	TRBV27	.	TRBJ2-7	CASSLEPGYEQYF	TGTGCCAGCAGTTTAGAACCGGGCTACGAGCAGTACTTC
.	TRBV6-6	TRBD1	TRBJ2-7	CASNRQGYPYEQYF	TGTGCCAGCAATCGACAGGGATACCCCTACGAGCAGTACTTC
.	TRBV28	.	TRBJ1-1	CASSFQGITEAFF	TGTGCCAGCAGTTTCCAGGGGATCACTGAAGCTTTCTTT